This is a list of T cell receptor beta chains from one sample in a study of T cell clonotyping in hematopoietic cell transplantation. Measured with immunoSEQ multiplex PCR; TCRdb has only the in-frame clones, and not every one. Of a few thousand clones listed, approximately 90% are singletons. The sequencing used peripheral blood mononuclear cells, collected 100 days after allogeneic stem cell transplant. Receptor source: a female patient between 50 and 60 years old who had an allogeneic stem cell transplant from a related donor, so the T cells may come from the graft donor. Some clones in this sample may be carry-over from other donors' samples. CDR3s include the opening cysteine and the closing phenylalanine or tryptophan. The D gene is left open where the match is weak. Clone size is given for some rows only: seen once, a few or many times, or a class if the clone is expanded.

v_gene: TRBV27; j_gene: TRBJ2-2; abundance: -; d_gene: TRBD1; CDR3aa: CASSLSSRTGVPGELFF; CDR3nt: TGTGCCAGCAGTTTATCGAGCCGGACAGGGGTCCCCGGGGAGCTGTTTTTT
v_gene: TRBV9; j_gene: TRBJ2-2; abundance: -; d_gene: TRBD1; CDR3aa: CASSARYGQGPNTGELFF; CDR3nt: TGTGCCAGCAGCGCCCGCTACGGACAGGGACCGAACACCGGGGAGCTGTTTTTT
v_gene: TRBV5-1; j_gene: TRBJ2-2; abundance: once; d_gene: -; CDR3aa: CASSLALRELFF; CDR3nt: TGCGCCAGCAGCTTGGCCCTGCGGGAGCTGTTTTTT
v_gene: TRBV2; j_gene: TRBJ2-2; abundance: -; d_gene: TRBD2; CDR3aa: CASRAPGGGTRNTGELFF; CDR3nt: TGTGCCAGCAGGGCCCCCGGGGGAGGGACTCGCAACACCGGGGAGCTGTTTTTT
v_gene: TRBV7-3; j_gene: TRBJ1-1; abundance: -; d_gene: -; CDR3aa: CASSLLGDTEAFF; CDR3nt: TGTGCCAGCAGCTTATTAGGGGACACTGAAGCTTTCTTT
v_gene: TRBV7-8; j_gene: TRBJ1-2; abundance: few; d_gene: -; CDR3aa: CASSAQGIGYTF; CDR3nt: TGTGCCAGCAGCGCGCAGGGAATTGGCTACACCTTC
v_gene: TRBV27; j_gene: TRBJ2-6; abundance: -; d_gene: -; CDR3aa: CASSFSGANVLTF; CDR3nt: TGTGCCAGCAGTTTCTCTGGGGCCAACGTCCTGACTTTC
v_gene: TRBV29-1; j_gene: TRBJ1-1; abundance: -; d_gene: -; CDR3aa: CSATTLGGNTEAFF; CDR3nt: TGCAGCGCTACAACACTAGGGGGGAACACTGAAGCTTTCTTT
v_gene: TRBV10-3; j_gene: TRBJ1-6; abundance: -; d_gene: -; CDR3aa: CAISAGRGDSPLHF; CDR3nt: TGTGCCATCAGTGCAGGCCGGGGGGATTCACCCCTCCACTTT
v_gene: TRBV7-2; j_gene: TRBJ2-7; abundance: -; d_gene: TRBD1; CDR3aa: CATLKDRFSYEQYF; CDR3nt: TGTGCCACCTTAAAGGACAGGTTCTCCTACGAGCAGTACTTC
v_gene: TRBV30; j_gene: TRBJ2-7; abundance: -; d_gene: -; CDR3aa: CAWSSLGGREQYF; CDR3nt: TGTGCCTGGAGTTCTCTAGGGGGGCGCGAGCAGTACTTC
v_gene: TRBV7-2; j_gene: TRBJ2-5; abundance: -; d_gene: -; CDR3aa: CASSFRLVPQETQYF; CDR3nt: TGTGCCAGCAGCTTCAGGCTAGTGCCCCAAGAGACCCAGTACTTC
v_gene: TRBV6-5; j_gene: TRBJ1-4; abundance: -; d_gene: -; CDR3aa: CASSYSKGGKLFF; CDR3nt: TGTGCCAGCAGTTACTCGAAAGGAGGAAAACTGTTTTTT
v_gene: TRBV5-4; j_gene: TRBJ1-1; abundance: -; d_gene: TRBD1; CDR3aa: CASSTDRVGTEAFF; CDR3nt: TGTGCCAGCAGCACGGACAGGGTGGGGACTGAAGCTTTCTTT
v_gene: TRBV28; j_gene: TRBJ1-1; abundance: -; d_gene: -; CDR3aa: CASRGSGGDTEAFF; CDR3nt: TGTGCCAGCAGGGGGAGTGGGGGCGACACTGAAGCTTTCTTT
v_gene: TRBV7-2; j_gene: TRBJ2-1; abundance: -; d_gene: -; CDR3aa: CASSLGGTRRAEQFF; CDR3nt: TGTGCCAGCAGCTTAGGCGGCACCCGGAGAGCTGAGCAGTTCTTC